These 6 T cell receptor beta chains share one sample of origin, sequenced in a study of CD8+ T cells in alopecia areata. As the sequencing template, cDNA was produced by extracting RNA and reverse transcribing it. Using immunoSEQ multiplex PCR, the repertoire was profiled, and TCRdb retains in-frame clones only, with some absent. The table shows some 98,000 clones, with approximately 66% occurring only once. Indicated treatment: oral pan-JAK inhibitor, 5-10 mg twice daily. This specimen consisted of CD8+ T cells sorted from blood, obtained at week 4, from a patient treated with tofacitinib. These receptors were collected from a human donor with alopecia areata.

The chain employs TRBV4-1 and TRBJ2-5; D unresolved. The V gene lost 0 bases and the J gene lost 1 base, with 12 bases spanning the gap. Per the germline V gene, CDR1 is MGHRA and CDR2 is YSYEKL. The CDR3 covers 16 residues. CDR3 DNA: TGCGCCAGCAGCCAAGAAATGGGGATGGGCCAAGAGACCCAGTACTTC. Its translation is CASSQEMGMGQETQYF.

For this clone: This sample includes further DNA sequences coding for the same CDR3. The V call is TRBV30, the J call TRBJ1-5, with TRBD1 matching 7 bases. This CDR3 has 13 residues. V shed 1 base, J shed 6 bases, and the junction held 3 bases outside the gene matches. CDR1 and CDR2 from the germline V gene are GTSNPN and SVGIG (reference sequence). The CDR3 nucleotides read TGTGCCTGGAGTGGACAGGGCGGTCAGCCCCAGCATTTT. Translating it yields CAWSGQGGQPQHF.

CDR3 DNA: TGCGCCAGCAGCCAAGATGGGCAGGCCTACACCGGGGAGCTGTTTTTT. Translated: CASSQDGQAYTGELFF. This chain links TRBV4-1 with TRBJ2-2; D remains ambiguous. CDR1 is MGHRA and CDR2 is YSYEKL in the germline V gene. CDR3 length equals 16 residues. V was trimmed by 0 bases and J by 3 bases, leaving 11 bases between them.

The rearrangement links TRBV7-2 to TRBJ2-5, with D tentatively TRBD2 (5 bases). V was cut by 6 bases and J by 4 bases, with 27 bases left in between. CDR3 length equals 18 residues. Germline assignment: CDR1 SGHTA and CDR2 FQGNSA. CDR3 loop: CASSPNVDSSFFRETQYF. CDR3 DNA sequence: TGTGCCAGCAGTCCTAACGTGGACTCGAGTTTTTTCCGAGAGACCCAGTACTTC.

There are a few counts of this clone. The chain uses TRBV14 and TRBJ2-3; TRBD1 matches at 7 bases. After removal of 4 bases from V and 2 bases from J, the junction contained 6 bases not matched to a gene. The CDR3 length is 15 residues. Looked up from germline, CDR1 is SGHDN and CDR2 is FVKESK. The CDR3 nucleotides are TGTGCCAGCAGCCCTCGACAGGGTCCCACAGATACGCAGTATTTT. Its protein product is CASSPRQGPTDTQYF.

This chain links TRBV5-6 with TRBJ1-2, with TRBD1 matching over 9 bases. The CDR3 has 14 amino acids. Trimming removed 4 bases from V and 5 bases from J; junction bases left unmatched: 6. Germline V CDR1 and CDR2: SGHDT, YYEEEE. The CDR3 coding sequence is TGTGCCAGCAGCCCTGGGACAGGGACTTATGGCTACACCTTC. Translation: CASSPGTGTYGYTF.